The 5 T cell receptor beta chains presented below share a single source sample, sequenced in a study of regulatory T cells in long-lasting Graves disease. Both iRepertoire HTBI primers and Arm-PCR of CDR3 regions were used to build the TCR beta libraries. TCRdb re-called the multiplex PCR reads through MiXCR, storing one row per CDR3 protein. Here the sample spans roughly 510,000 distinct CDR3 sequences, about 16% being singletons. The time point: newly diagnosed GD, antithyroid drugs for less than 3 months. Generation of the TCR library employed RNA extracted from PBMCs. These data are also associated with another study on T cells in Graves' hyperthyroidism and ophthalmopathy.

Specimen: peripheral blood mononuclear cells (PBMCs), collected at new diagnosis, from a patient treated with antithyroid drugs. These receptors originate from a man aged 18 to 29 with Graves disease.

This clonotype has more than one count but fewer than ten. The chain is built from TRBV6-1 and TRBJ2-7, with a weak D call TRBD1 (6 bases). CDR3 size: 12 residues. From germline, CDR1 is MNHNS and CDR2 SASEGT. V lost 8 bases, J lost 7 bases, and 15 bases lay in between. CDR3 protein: CASRGGAREQYF. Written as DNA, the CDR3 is TGTGCCAGCCGAGGGGGAGCGCGGGAGCAGTACTTC.

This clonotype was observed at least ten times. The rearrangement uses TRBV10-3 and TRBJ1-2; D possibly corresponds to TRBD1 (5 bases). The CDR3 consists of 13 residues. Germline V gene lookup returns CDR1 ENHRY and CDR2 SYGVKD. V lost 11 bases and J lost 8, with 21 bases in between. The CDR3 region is CALSPDSLEGYTF. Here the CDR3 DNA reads TGTGCCCTATCTCCCGACAGTCTAGAGGGCTACACCTTC.

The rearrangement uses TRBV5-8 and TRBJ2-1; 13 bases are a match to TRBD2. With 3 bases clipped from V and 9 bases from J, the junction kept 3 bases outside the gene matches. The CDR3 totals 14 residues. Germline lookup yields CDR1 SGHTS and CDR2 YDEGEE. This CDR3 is CASSWGTSGIEQFF. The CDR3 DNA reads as TGTGCCAGCAGCTGGGGGACTAGCGGGATTGAGCAGTTCTTC.

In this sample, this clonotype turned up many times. CDR3 residues: CASSTKGHDTGELFF. CDR3 in DNA: TGCGCCAGCAGCACGAAGGGACACGACACCGGGGAGCTGTTTTTT. V gene TRBV5-1 combines with J gene TRBJ2-2; TRBD1 is a possible D gene (6 bases). From germline, CDR1 is SGHRS and CDR2 YFSETQ. V was shortened by 4 bases and J by 3 bases, with 13 bases between the two germline ends. The CDR3 is 15 amino acids.

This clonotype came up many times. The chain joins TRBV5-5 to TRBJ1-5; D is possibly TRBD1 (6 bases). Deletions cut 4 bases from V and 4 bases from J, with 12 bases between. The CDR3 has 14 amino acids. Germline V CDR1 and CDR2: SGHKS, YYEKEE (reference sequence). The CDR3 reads CASSTRDTNQPQHF. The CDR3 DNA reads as TGTGCCAGCAGCACCCGGGACACAAATCAGCCCCAGCATTTT.